These T cell receptor beta chains were read from a single sample in a study of T cell repertoires in cytomegalovirus infection. TCRdb independently ran MiXCR on the reads; one entry per CDR3 protein. The sample contains roughly 280,000 distinct CDR3 sequences, approximately 9.1% of which appear only once. The sample was PBMCs. The receptors here all came from a human donor in good health (CMV status not recorded). Some clones in this sample may be carry-over from other donors' samples. CDR3s include the opening cysteine and the closing phenylalanine or tryptophan. Each record gives: V gene, J gene, clone size, D gene, CDR3 protein, CDR3 DNA. The D gene is left open where the match is weak. Where a row states a size, it is once, few, many or the class of an expanded clone; other rows omit it.

TRBV11-2,TRBJ2-7,many,.,CASSPRGYEQYF,TGTGCCAGCAGCCCCCGGGGCTACGAGCAGTACTTC
TRBV6-2/TRBV6-3,TRBJ2-7,.,TRBD1,CASSGGQGVSYEQYF,TGTGCCAGCAGTGGCGGACAGGGTGTGTCCTACGAGCAGTACTTC
TRBV11-2,TRBJ2-7,few,TRBD2,CASSFTRGGPLNEQYF,TGTGCCAGCAGCTTCACCCGCGGGGGGCCTTTAAACGAGCAGTACTTC
TRBV7-2,TRBJ2-1,many,.,CASSQEGRGDEQFF,TGTGCCAGCAGCCAAGAGGGACGAGGGGATGAGCAGTTCTTC
TRBV7-9,TRBJ2-3,many,.,CASSETLASTDTQYF,TGTGCCAGCAGCGAGACACTAGCTAGCACAGATACGCAGTATTTT
TRBV28,TRBJ2-1,.,TRBD2,CASSFPGLVYNEQFF,TGTGCCAGCAGCTTCCCGGGACTAGTTTACAATGAGCAGTTCTTC
TRBV19,TRBJ1-1,.,.,CASGQRGATEAFF,TGTGCCAGTGGCCAGAGGGGTGCCACTGAAGCTTTCTTT
TRBV7-2,TRBJ2-7,many,.,CASSLGRVYEQYF,TGTGCCAGCAGCTTAGGGCGGGTATACGAGCAGTACTTC
TRBV7-2,TRBJ1-1,many,.,CASSLMQGSQGAFF,TGTGCCAGCAGCTTGATGCAGGGGTCCCAAGGAGCTTTCTTT
TRBV7-9,TRBJ1-3,many,TRBD1,CASSSTGGTGNTIYF,TGTGCCAGCAGCTCAACAGGGGGCACTGGAAACACCATATATTTT
TRBV28,TRBJ1-6,many,.,CASSLMVSDSPLHF,TGTGCCAGCAGTCTAATGGTTTCGGATTCACCCCTCCACTTT
TRBV20-1,TRBJ1-4,many,.,CSARVVGEKLFF,TGCAGTGCTAGAGTCGTCGGTGAAAAACTGTTTTTT
TRBV20-1,TRBJ2-7,.,TRBD2,CSARSSGGLWNEQYF,TGCAGTGCTAGGAGTAGCGGGGGCCTCTGGAACGAGCAGTACTTC
TRBV4-3,TRBJ1-1,.,TRBD1,CASSQDLGTGANTEAFF,TGCGCCAGCAGCCAAGATCTGGGGACAGGGGCGAACACTGAAGCTTTCTTT
TRBV7-2,TRBJ1-5,many,TRBD1,CASSFDRTGFAQHF,TGTGCCAGCAGCTTCGACAGGACAGGGTTCGCCCAGCATTTT
TRBV29-1,TRBJ2-3,few,TRBD1,CSGSTGGADTQYF,TGCAGCGGTTCGACAGGGGGAGCAGATACGCAGTATTTT
TRBV7-8,TRBJ2-2,many,TRBD1,CASSSDRVPTGELFF,TGTGCCAGCAGCTCCGACAGGGTACCTACCGGGGAGCTGTTTTTT
TRBV12-3/TRBV12-4,TRBJ2-7,few,TRBD1,CASTWGTGSYEQYF,TGTGCCAGCACCTGGGGGACAGGGTCTTACGAGCAGTACTTC
TRBV20-1,TRBJ2-7,many,TRBD1,CSARAGGDRGLREQYF,TGCAGTGCTAGAGCGGGGGGGGACAGGGGGCTTAGGGAGCAGTACTTC
TRBV30,TRBJ2-1,many,.,CAWSPVYNEQFF,TGTGCCTGGAGTCCCGTATACAATGAGCAGTTCTTC
TRBV20-1,TRBJ2-7,many,.,CSARGGRPGNEQYF,TGCAGTGCTAGAGGAGGACGCCCTGGAAACGAGCAGTACTTC
TRBV11-2,TRBJ2-7,.,TRBD2,CASSLRGSPYEQYF,TGTGCCAGCAGTCTCCGCGGGAGCCCCTACGAGCAGTACTTC
TRBV28,TRBJ1-1,.,.,CATRETEAFF,TGTGCCACCAGGGAGACTGAAGCTTTCTTT